A single sample gave rise to the 9 T cell receptor beta chains below, sequenced in a study of blood T cell repertoires in COVID-19 (dated by TCRdb to the early 2020s). The receptor library was made with the immunoSEQ multiplex PCR assay. Drawn from immuneACCESS, this table holds only the in-frame rearrangements with V and J called that TCRdb kept. Clones are partly lost; checked studies trace under half to an unresolved V gene and leave the rest unexplained. Across this sample there are more than 30,000 clones, with around 89% seen only once. The ten top clones hold less than 2% of the sample. The sample taken for sequencing was peripheral blood. The receptor set was obtained from a man aged 55 to 70 with active COVID-19.

This chain links TRBV27 with TRBJ2-4, with TRBD1 identical over 7 bases. The CDR3 is made up of 20 amino acids. CDR1 MNHEY and CDR2 SMNVEV come from the germline V gene (reference sequence). V lost 7 bases and J lost 3; bases outside the gene matches: 24. The CDR3 bases are TGTGCCAGCACCGACTCATCGAGGGACAGCACACTTAAAGTCAAAAACATTCAGTACTTC. This encodes CASTDSSRDSTLKVKNIQYF.

This clone turned up a few times. The chain carries TRBV5-6 and TRBJ1-1; the match to TRBD1 covers 10 bases. The germline gives CDR1 SGHDT, CDR2 YYEEEE. V lost 4 bases to trimming and J lost 0 bases; unmatched junction nucleotides: 9. This CDR3 is built from 17 residues. The CDR3 here is CASSRRDRGPLNTEAFF. The CDR3 coding sequence is TGTGCCAGCAGCAGGAGGGACAGGGGACCCTTGAACACTGAAGCTTTCTTT.

Comment on this clone: One end of the junction varies from germline; a read error may be responsible. The chain has TRBV27 and TRBJ2-1; 9 bases map to TRBD1. The germline V gene encodes CDR1 MNHEY and CDR2 SMNVEV (reference sequence). This CDR3 is built from 13 residues. CDR3 sequence (DNA): TGTGCCAGCAGTTCCCATGGCATGGGACAGGGAATCTTC. Protein sequence: CASSSHGMGQGIF.

The J gene is TRBJ1-5, the V gene TRBV3-1 (or the pseudogene TRBV3-2); 9 nucleotides line up with TRBD1. CDR3 length: 15 amino acids. Germline CDR1 is LGHDT and CDR2 is YNNKEL (reference sequence). After removal of 6 bases from V and 7 bases from J, the junction contained 10 bases not matched to a gene. DNA for the CDR3: TGTGCCAGCAGTCTCGGACAGGGGACGGCCCAGCCCCAGCATTTT. It specifies CASSLGQGTAQPQHF.

This rearrangement joins TRBV9 to TRBJ2-7; a weak D match, TRBD2 (5 bases). The ends were cut back, 0 bases at V and 5 bases at J, with 9 bases in the middle. The CDR3 extends over 13 amino acids. The germline V gene encodes CDR1 SGDLS and CDR2 YYNGEE. The CDR3 coding sequence is TGTGCCAGCAGCGTAGGGCTAGCCCACGAGCAGTACTTC. Protein product: CASSVGLAHEQYF.

V and J are TRBV6-5 and TRBJ2-7; possible D gene TRBD1, 6 bases. The germline V gene has CDR1 MNHEY and CDR2 SVGAGI. The V end was cut by 6 bases, the J end by 2 bases, with 14 bases between. This CDR3 region has 14 residues. CDR3 sequence: CASRGQGNPYEQYF. The CDR3 bases are TGTGCCAGCAGGGGCCAGGGGAACCCCTACGAGCAGTACTTC.

This clone was seen a single time. V and J are TRBV6-5 and TRBJ2-5; a weak D match, TRBD1 (6 bases). Germline V lookup: CDR1 MNHEY, CDR2 SVGAGI. V was pared by 6 bases and J by 9 bases, with 17 bases between. The length of the CDR3 is 13 residues. The CDR3 region has the DNA TGTGCCAGCAGCCCGGGACACAAGGCGGCCCAGTACTTC. Its protein is CASSPGHKAAQYF.

This clone appeared once. The chain uses TRBV24-1 and TRBJ2-3; D remains ambiguous. Germline CDR1 KGHDR, CDR2 SFDVKD. V lost 5 bases, J lost 3 bases, and 8 bases lay in between. This CDR3 region has 13 residues. The CDR3 DNA is TGTGCCACCAGTGGCCAGATTACAGATACGCAGTATTTT. As protein: CATSGQITDTQYF.

The chain employs TRBV19 and TRBJ1-5; D is unclear. The CDR3 consists of 15 residues. Germline CDR1 LNHDA, CDR2 SQIVND (reference sequence). V was trimmed by 3 bases and J by 0 bases, leaving 9 bases between them. Here the CDR3 reads CASSITANSNQPQHF. The CDR3 DNA reads TGTGCCAGTAGTATCACAGCCAATAGCAATCAGCCCCAGCATTTT.